This T cell receptor (beta chain) was sequenced during a study of T-cell memory formation after mild COVID-19. Study as a whole: The study found TCR clusters largely donor specific. Regarding the study as a whole: CD4+ contracting clones were found mainly in CM and EM, and CD8+ ones in EMRA. CD4/CD8 balance characterized clones contracting day 15 to 85, and CD4+ skew characterized later expanders.

TCRdb redid the calling of the 5' RACE reads with MiXCR, one entry per CDR3 protein. Counted here are some 340,000 distinct CDR3 sequences, about an eighth occurring once; the ten biggest clones make up about 21%. The CDR3 loop spans 14 amino acids. Points on this clonotype: Its cognate antigen is unknown. Relative to the germline gene, one junction end is altered; a read error may explain this.

The TCR comes from a man younger than 35 who had mild COVID-19 (a few samples of this study predate the infection). Cell type and time point are not known. The gene calls are TRBV12-3 or TRBV12-4 and TRBJ2-1; D possibly corresponds to TRBD1 (5 bases). Sequencing was carried out using PBMCs or a T cell subset sorted from them (not recorded which). CDR3 in DNA: TGTGCCAGCAGTCCTCGACAGATGTACACTGAGCAGTTCTTC. This gives the protein CASSPRQMYTEQFF.